These T cell receptor beta chains were read from a single sample in a study of T cells after yellow fever vaccination. MiXCR was run by TCRdb on the 5' RACE reads, yielding one entry per CDR3 protein. The sample contains under 700,000 distinct CDR3 sequences, less than 20% of which appear only once. The sequencing here drew on PBMCs, taken more than 4 days after the first yellow fever vaccination. The source is a man younger than 35 who received the YFV17D yellow fever vaccine. CDR3s include the opening cysteine and the closing phenylalanine or tryptophan. D genes are given only for firm matches. Rows may omit the clone size; those that give it use once, few, many or a size class.

>TRBJ1-1|few|-|TRBV2
CASTLPVNTEAFF
TGTGCCAGCACTCTCCCAGTGAACACTGAAGCTTTCTTT
>TRBJ2-3|-|-|TRBV20-1
CSASSPATSTDTQYF
TGCAGTGCTAGCTCTCCAGCCACTAGCACAGATACGCAGTATTTT
>TRBJ2-1|-|TRBD2|TRBV12-3/TRBV12-4
CASTPTSGNEQFF
TGTGCCAGCACCCCGACTAGCGGGAATGAGCAGTTCTTC
>TRBJ2-5|-|-|TRBV21-1
CASSTHPTGNQETQYF
TGTGCCAGCAGCACGCATCCCACAGGGAACCAAGAGACCCAGTACTTC
>TRBJ2-5|many|TRBD1|TRBV7-2
CASSNRGAQETQYF
TGTGCCAGCAGCAACAGGGGGGCGCAAGAGACCCAGTACTTC
>TRBJ2-1|few|TRBD2|TRBV5-1
CASSLGTSGKYNEQFF
TGCGCCAGCAGCCTAGGGACTAGCGGAAAGTACAATGAGCAGTTCTTC
>TRBJ2-5|-|TRBD1|TRBV7-8
CASSTGQAETQYF
TGTGCCAGCAGCACGGGACAGGCGGAGACCCAGTACTTC
>TRBJ2-1|few|TRBD1|TRBV14
CASSQDRLNEQFF
TGTGCCAGCAGCCAGGACAGGTTGAATGAGCAGTTCTTC
>TRBJ1-2|many|TRBD1|TRBV20-1
CSASDRGQRNYGYTF
TGCAGTGCTAGCGACAGGGGGCAGCGGAACTATGGCTACACCTTC
>TRBJ2-1|-|-|TRBV20-1
CSARDVVHNEQFF
TGCAGTGCTAGAGATGTGGTCCACAATGAGCAGTTCTTC
>TRBJ2-1|-|-|TRBV6-2/TRBV6-3
CASSSGAGQFF
TGTGCCAGCAGTTCCGGGGCAGGGCAGTTCTTC
>TRBJ1-5|many|-|TRBV7-2
CASSLETGNQPQHF
TGTGCCAGCAGCTTAGAAACAGGGAATCAGCCCCAGCATTTT
>TRBJ1-1|few|-|TRBV27
CASSFYRDTEAFF
TGTGCCAGCAGTTTTTACAGGGACACTGAAGCTTTCTTT
>TRBJ2-1|-|TRBD2|TRBV20-1
CSAPGTKNEQFF
TGCAGTGCCCCCGGGACTAAAAATGAGCAGTTCTTC
>TRBJ2-3|few|-|TRBV9
CASSVGIDTQYF
TGTGCCAGCAGCGTAGGAATAGATACGCAGTATTTT
>TRBJ1-2|-|TRBD1|TRBV20-1
CSARARDRGPERYGYTF
TGCAGTGCTAGAGCTAGGGACAGGGGGCCCGAACGCTATGGCTACACCTTC
>TRBJ2-2|-|-|TRBV11-2
CASSSHRGLITGELFF
TGTGCCAGCAGCTCACATCGGGGCTTGATCACCGGGGAGCTGTTTTTT
>TRBJ2-5|many|TRBD2|TRBV20-1
CSAGTSPDGGTQYF
TGCAGCGCCGGGACTAGCCCTGATGGAGGGACCCAGTACTTC
>TRBJ2-3|-|TRBD2|TRBV5-1
CASSLESGSSATQYF
TGCGCCAGCAGCTTGGAGAGCGGGAGCTCAGCTACGCAGTATTTT
>TRBJ2-1|-|-|TRBV14
CASSQEVGAVEQFF
TGTGCCAGCAGCCAAGAGGTCGGCGCGGTTGAGCAGTTCTTC
>TRBJ1-2|-|TRBD1|TRBV15
CATSRIFLTGTVNYGYTF
TGTGCCACCAGCCGAATCTTCTTGACAGGGACGGTGAACTATGGCTACACCTTC
>TRBJ2-5|few|-|TRBV9
CASSVVGAWGQETQYF
TGTGCCAGCAGCGTAGTGGGGGCGTGGGGCCAAGAGACCCAGTACTTC
>TRBJ1-4|-|TRBD1|TRBV5-5
CASSNWTGYYEKLFF
TGTGCCAGCAGCAATTGGACAGGTTATTATGAAAAACTGTTTTTT
>TRBJ2-3|few|TRBD2|TRBV27
CASRSLAGNPTQYF
TGTGCCAGCAGAAGCTTAGCGGGGAACCCTACGCAGTATTTT
>TRBJ2-7|-|-|TRBV4-1
CASSPYLRGVYEQYF
TGCGCCAGCAGCCCGTACCTTAGGGGGGTCTACGAGCAGTACTTC
>TRBJ1-4|many|TRBD1|TRBV18
CASSPGQDEKLFF
TGTGCCAGCTCACCGGGACAGGATGAAAAACTGTTTTTT
>TRBJ2-1|-|TRBD2|TRBV11-2
CASSPKDRGGSFF
TGTGCCAGCAGCCCAAAGGATCGCGGGGGGAGCTTCTTC
>TRBJ1-5|few|-|TRBV7-3
CGGGRDNQPQHF
TGTGGTGGCGGGAGGGACAATCAGCCCCAGCATTTT
>TRBJ2-2|many|TRBD1|TRBV12-3/TRBV12-4
CATTREQGYTGELFF
TGTGCCACCACGAGGGAACAGGGGTATACCGGGGAGCTGTTTTTT
>TRBJ2-3|few|-|TRBV20-1
CSAEPGIGTDTQYF
TGCAGTGCTGAGCCGGGAATCGGCACAGATACGCAGTATTTT
>TRBJ1-1|few|-|TRBV9
CASSKLLGNTEAFF
TGTGCCAGCAGTAAACTCCTAGGCAATACTGAAGCTTTCTTT
>TRBJ2-2|-|-|TRBV27
CASSRDVYTGELFF
TGTGCCAGCAGTCGGGACGTCTACACCGGGGAGCTGTTTTTT
>TRBJ1-4|-|-|TRBV30
CAWSVRYLARGNEKLFF
TGTGCCTGGAGTGTACGCTATCTCGCCCGCGGTAATGAAAAACTGTTTTTT
>TRBJ2-5|-|-|TRBV7-9
CASSGGGVLPSETQYF
TGTGCCAGCAGCGGAGGGGGGGTACTCCCCTCAGAGACCCAGTACTTC
>TRBJ1-5|few|-|TRBV24-1
CATSEDGLGPQHF
TGTGCCACCAGTGAGGACGGGCTAGGGCCCCAGCATTTT
>TRBJ2-5|-|-|TRBV7-3
CASSLLAGAQETQYF
TGTGCCAGCAGCTTACTAGCAGGGGCTCAAGAGACCCAGTATTTC
>TRBJ2-6|few|-|TRBV6-1
CASIPRGGYSGANVLTF
TGTGCCAGCATCCCAAGGGGGGGGTACTCTGGGGCCAACGTCCTGACTTTC
>TRBJ2-5|-|TRBD2|TRBV6-4
CASSEPAGVTFWETQYF
TGTGCCAGCAGTGAACCAGCGGGGGTCACGTTTTGGGAGACCCAGTACTTC
>TRBJ2-7|-|-|TRBV7-8
CASSLARLTLFYEQYF
TGTGCCAGCAGCTTAGCGCGACTAACACTCTTCTACGAGCAGTACTTC